These 27 T cell receptor beta chains came from one sample sequenced in a study of blood T cell repertoires in COVID-19. Using immunoSEQ multiplex PCR, the repertoire was profiled, and TCRdb retains in-frame clones only, with some absent. The sample has under 300,000 clones; about 80% are singletons. The specimen was PBMCs or T cells enriched from blood (not recorded which). The origin of the receptors is a man aged 50 or older who had recovered from COVID-19.

As regards this clone: One end of the junction does not line up with germline, which may come from a read error. The chain links TRBV7-7 to TRBJ1-4; 11 nucleotides agree with TRBD1. Germline assignment: CDR1 SSHAT and CDR2 FNYEAQ (reference sequence). The CDR3 contains 17 residues. This CDR3 is CASSILPPGQGGEKLFF. The CDR3 DNA reads as TGTGCTAGCAGCATACTACCTCCGGGACAGGGGGGTGAAAAACTGTTTTTT.

The rearrangement uses TRBV10-1 and TRBJ2-3; D ambiguous. The CDR3 covers 13 residues. Trimming shortened V by 6 bases and J by 2 bases, and 9 bases separated the two germline ends. Germline lookup yields CDR1 WNHNN and CDR2 SYGVQD (reference sequence). CDR3 bases: TGCGCCAGCAGACCGACTGACACAGATACGCAGTATTTT. It translates to CASRPTDTDTQYF.

This chain connects TRBV6-5 to TRBJ2-1; 15 nucleotides line up with TRBD2. The CDR3 consists of 14 residues. In germline, CDR1 is MNHEY, CDR2 SVGAGI. V lost 4 bases, J lost 12 bases, and 4 bases stayed unmatched. The CDR3 bases are TGTGCCAGCAGTTGGACTAGCGGGGGGGAATGGCAGTTCTTC. Translated, it gives CASSWTSGGEWQFF.

The chain uses TRBV27 and TRBJ2-5; D unclear. Looked up from germline, CDR1 is MNHEY and CDR2 is SMNVEV (reference sequence). Deletions cut 6 bases from V and 5 bases from J, with 7 bases between. The CDR3 has 11 amino acids. DNA of the CDR3: TGTGCCAGCAGAGTGAGGGAGACCCAGTACTTC. Amino acids: CASRVRETQYF.

The chain is built from TRBV19 and TRBJ2-7, with a possible D match to TRBD1 (6 bases). From germline, CDR1 is LNHDA and CDR2 SQIVND (reference sequence). The CDR3 spans 15 residues. V was shortened by 5 bases and J by 7 bases, with 21 bases between the two germline ends. Here the CDR3 reads CASSSWTAGVEEQYF. The CDR3 DNA reads TGTGCCAGTAGTTCATGGACGGCAGGGGTTGAGGAGCAGTACTTC.

This chain uses TRBV14 with TRBJ1-3; D possibly corresponds to TRBD1 (5 bases). This CDR3 contains 11 residues. The germline V and J ends were trimmed by 5 bases and 11 bases, with 10 bases remaining between them. CDR1 and CDR2 from the germline V gene are SGHDN and FVKESK. CDR3 region: CASSAGASIYF. The CDR3 DNA sequence: TGTGCCAGCAGCGCTGGGGCGTCCATATATTTT.

The V gene is TRBV10-3, the J gene TRBJ1-1, with a tentative D call TRBD1 (5 bases). Germline CDR1 ENHRY, CDR2 SYGVKD. Trimming shortened V by 6 bases and J by 1 base, and 12 bases separated the two germline ends. The CDR3 is 14 amino acids. DNA for the CDR3: TGTGCCATCAGCCTAGGGGCTCCGAACACTGAAGCTTTCTTT. This codes for CAISLGAPNTEAFF.

This rearrangement joins TRBV6-5 to TRBJ2-1, with D perhaps matching TRBD1 (7 bases). Germline V lookup: CDR1 MNHEY, CDR2 SVGAGI. The CDR3 spans 13 residues. Trimming pared 2 bases from V and 8 bases from J, leaving 10 bases between. Written as DNA, the CDR3 is TGTGCCAGCAGTTACGACAGGGACTATGAGCAGTTCTTC. Its protein is CASSYDRDYEQFF.

V usage is TRBV5-1 and J usage is TRBJ2-6, with D possibly TRBD2 on 6 matching bases. The length of the CDR3 is 19 residues. Germline V gene lookup returns CDR1 SGHRS and CDR2 YFSETQ. V lost 3 bases, J lost 2 bases, and 21 bases lay in between. As DNA, the CDR3 is TGCGCCAGCAGCTGGGAGGTCACGTCTAAGCCTCCTGGGGCCAACGTCCTGACTTTC. This sequence encodes CASSWEVTSKPPGANVLTF.

The chain links TRBV7-2 to TRBJ1-2; D possibly corresponds to TRBD1 (5 bases). There are 15 residues in the CDR3. Germline CDR1 reads SGHTA; CDR2 reads FQGNSA. Deletions cut 5 bases from V and 6 bases from J, with 19 bases between. The CDR3 sequence: CASSHPGSGGHGYTF. Written as DNA, the CDR3 is TGTGCCAGCAGCCACCCGGGGTCCGGGGGTCATGGCTACACCTTC.

The chain combines TRBV11-2 with TRBJ2-3; tentative D call: TRBD1 (6 bases). Trimming pared 5 bases from V and 0 bases from J, leaving 12 bases between. Germline CDR1 and CDR2: SGHAT and FQNNGV. This CDR3 has 15 residues. The CDR3 here is CASSPQGWSTDTQYF. DNA for the CDR3: TGTGCCAGCAGCCCGCAGGGGTGGAGCACAGATACGCAGTATTTT.

CDR3 in DNA: TGTGCCAGTACCCCTAGGCAGGGGAACTATGGCTACACCTTC. It yields the protein CASTPRQGNYGYTF. V and J are TRBV19 and TRBJ1-2, with D possibly being TRBD1 (6 bases). V was cut by 7 bases and J by 2 bases, with 14 bases left in between. The germline CDR1 and CDR2 sequences are LNHDA and SQIVND (reference sequence). There are 14 residues in the CDR3. The full variable domain, its missing parts supplied by reference TRBV19 and TRBJ1-2, is DGGITQSPKYLFRKEGQNVTLSCEQNLNHDAMYWYRQDPGQGLRLIYYSQIVNDFQKGDIAEGYSVSREKKESFPLTVTSAQKNPTAFYLCASTPRQGNYGYTFGSGTRLTVV.

The V and J genes are TRBV19 and TRBJ1-5; 10 nucleotides match TRBD1. There are 15 residues in the CDR3. CDR1 is LNHDA, CDR2 SQIVND, per germline (reference sequence). The ends lost 3 bases at V and 7 bases at J; junction bases unmatched: 6. CDR3 region: CASSIRTGGRQPQHF. DNA of the CDR3: TGTGCCAGTAGTATTAGGACAGGGGGTCGACAGCCCCAGCATTTT.

The chain has TRBV11-3 and TRBJ1-1, with TRBD1 matching 9 bases. The CDR3 is 19 amino acids. Losses at the gene ends were 9 bases for V and 2 bases for J; bases not matched to a gene: 22. From germline, CDR1 is SGHNT and CDR2 YENEEA. CDR3 nucleotides: TGTGCCAGTCAGGGGGGAGGCAAAGGGACAGGGTATCCCAACACTGAAGCTTTCTTT. This translates into CASQGGGKGTGYPNTEAFF.

The V gene is TRBV29-1, the J gene TRBJ2-5, with 7 bases that match TRBD2. CDR3 length: 12 residues. The germline gives CDR1 SQVTM, CDR2 ANQGSEA. The V gene end was trimmed by 4 bases and the J gene end by 5 bases; junction bases not matched to a gene: 4. The CDR3 bases are TGCAGCGTTGCTACTAGCGCCGAGACCCAGTACTTC. As protein: CSVATSAETQYF.

The J gene is TRBJ2-2, the V gene TRBV19; possible D gene TRBD2, 5 bases. The CDR3 has 14 amino acids. V lost 10 bases and J 1 base, leaving 13 bases between the germline ends. The germline gives CDR1 LNHDA, CDR2 SQIVND (reference sequence). The CDR3 sequence is CATRRTGNTGELFF. The DNA for the CDR3 is TGTGCCACCAGGAGGACGGGGAACACCGGGGAGCTGTTTTTT.

The CDR3 protein is CASSESFRDTGELFF. The CDR3 nucleotides are TGTGCCAGCAGTGAATCGTTCCGAGACACCGGGGAGCTGTTTTTT. The chain is built from TRBV25-1 and TRBJ2-2, with D hard to call. Trimming took 1 base from V and 3 from J, leaving 9 bases between them. Looked up from germline, CDR1 is MGHDK and CDR2 is SYGVNS. The CDR3 is 15 residues long.

V and J are TRBV5-6 and TRBJ2-1, with TRBD1 identical over 7 bases. The germline V gene has CDR1 SGHDT and CDR2 YYEEEE. This CDR3 is 15 amino acids long. With 4 bases clipped from V and 9 bases from J, the junction kept 13 bases outside the gene matches. Written as DNA, the CDR3 is TGTGCCAGCAGCCTCAGACAGGGTTTATTAAGTGAGCAGTTCTTC. Its translation: CASSLRQGLLSEQFF. The variable domain in full, completed from reference TRBV5-6 and TRBJ2-1, reads DAGVTQSPTHLIKTRGQQVTLRCSPKSGHDTVSWYQQALGQGPQFIFQYYEEEERQRGNFPDRFSGHQFPNYSSELNVNALLLGDSALYLCASSLRQGLLSEQFFGPGTRLTVL.

The V gene is TRBV5-4, the J gene TRBJ1-2; D is undetermined. V was clipped by 0 bases and J by 2 bases, with 11 bases between them. CDR3 length: 15 amino acids. Per germline, CDR1 SGHNT and CDR2 YYREEE (reference sequence). Here the CDR3 reads CASSLDRVINYGYTF. DNA for the CDR3: TGTGCCAGCAGCTTGGATCGGGTTATCAACTATGGCTACACCTTC.

This clone was observed a few times. The chain couples TRBV23-1 to TRBJ1-5, with TRBD1 matching over 11 bases. TRBV23-1 is reported as an ORF; its role is uncertain. V shed 4 bases and J 1 base; nucleotides not matched to a gene: 15. The CDR3 sequence is 20 residues long. This CDR3 is CASSPRTGTGGSGSNQPQHF. The CDR3 coding sequence is TGCGCCAGCAGTCCTCGCACGGGGACAGGGGGATCTGGGAGCAATCAGCCCCAGCATTTT.

V gene TRBV9 combines with J gene TRBJ2-3; 7 nucleotides agree with TRBD2. The CDR3 is 16 amino acids. After removal of 0 bases from V and 2 bases from J, the junction contained 6 bases not matched to a gene. Germline V CDR1 and CDR2: SGDLS, YYNGEE. For the CDR3, the DNA is TGTGCCAGCAGCGTAGACGCTAGCGGAACCACAGATACGCAGTATTTT. Protein sequence: CASSVDASGTTDTQYF.

The J gene is TRBJ1-5, the V gene TRBV21-1; the DNA was not compared with TRBD1, the D call given in the table. TRBV21-1 is a pseudogene. The CDR3 is 17 amino acids. The CDR3 here is CASSMDQGNFSNQPQHF. CDR3 in DNA: TGTGCCAGCAGCATGGACCAGGGAAATTTTAGCAATCAGCCCCAGCATTTT.

The J gene is TRBJ2-1, the V gene TRBV25-1; maybe TRBD1 (5 bases). Trimming removed 8 bases at V and 3 bases at J, with 8 bases between. CDR1 and CDR2 (germline): MGHDK, SYGVNS. This CDR3 has 12 amino acids. CDR3 amino acids: CASGQGYNEQFF. CDR3 nucleotide sequence: TGTGCCAGCGGCCAGGGCTACAATGAGCAGTTCTTC.

The rearrangement uses TRBV10-1 and TRBJ1-1, with D perhaps matching TRBD1 (6 bases). V was cut by 2 bases and J by 10 bases, with 11 bases left in between. Germline lookup yields CDR1 WNHNN and CDR2 SYGVQD (reference sequence). The CDR3 extends over 12 amino acids. CDR3 DNA sequence: TGCGCCAGCAGTGAGCCGGACAGCCCAGCTTTCTTT. Protein product: CASSEPDSPAFF.

With respect to this clone: The identical CDR3 is also encoded by other nucleotide sequences in the sample. The chain couples TRBV6-5 to TRBJ1-4, with 8 nucleotides matching TRBD1. The CDR3 spans 15 residues. Germline CDR1 is MNHEY and CDR2 is SVGAGI. The V and J ends lost 6 bases and 4 bases, in that order; junction bases with no gene match: 7. The CDR3 nucleotides are TGTGCCAGCAGGTTACCCGGACAGGGTAATGAAAAACTGTTTTTT. It is translated as CASRLPGQGNEKLFF.

This chain connects TRBV14 to TRBJ1-1; D ambiguous. CDR1 and CDR2 from the germline V gene are SGHDN and FVKESK. V was clipped by 4 bases and J by 4 bases, with 16 bases between them. This CDR3 region has 15 residues. The DNA of the CDR3 is TGTGCCAGCAGCCCGTGGGCGAGGGTTATCACTGAAGCTTTCTTT. This encodes CASSPWARVITEAFF.

This clone was recorded a few times. One end of the junction does not line up with germline, which may come from a read error. The chain links TRBV2 to TRBJ1-4; 11 nucleotides align to TRBD1. This CDR3 spans 14 amino acids. Germline CDR1 reads SNHLY; CDR2 reads FYNNEI. The CDR3 sequence: CASSEEVVPGQGVF. CDR3 DNA: TGTGCCAGCAGTGAAGAAGTAGTGCCGGGACAGGGGGTTTTT.